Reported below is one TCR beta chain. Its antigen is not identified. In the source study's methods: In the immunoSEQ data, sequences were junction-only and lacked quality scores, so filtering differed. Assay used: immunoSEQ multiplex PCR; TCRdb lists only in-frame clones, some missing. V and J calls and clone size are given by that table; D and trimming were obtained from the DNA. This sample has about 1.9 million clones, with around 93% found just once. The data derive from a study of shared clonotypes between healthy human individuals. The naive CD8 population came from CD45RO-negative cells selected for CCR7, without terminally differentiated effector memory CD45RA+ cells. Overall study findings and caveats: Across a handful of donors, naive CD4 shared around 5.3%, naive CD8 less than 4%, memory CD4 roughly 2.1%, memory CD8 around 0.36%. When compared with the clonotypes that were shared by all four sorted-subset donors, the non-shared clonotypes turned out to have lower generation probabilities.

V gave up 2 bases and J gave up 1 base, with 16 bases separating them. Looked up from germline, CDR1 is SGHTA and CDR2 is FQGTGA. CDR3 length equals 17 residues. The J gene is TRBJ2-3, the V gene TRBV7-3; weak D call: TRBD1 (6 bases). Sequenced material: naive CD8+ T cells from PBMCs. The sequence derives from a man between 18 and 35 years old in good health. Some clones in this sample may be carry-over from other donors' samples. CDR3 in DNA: TGTGCCAGCAGCTTAGGGGTAGGGAACAGGGGCACAGATACGCAGTATTTT. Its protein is CASSLGVGNRGTDTQYF.